The sequence of this T cell receptor beta chain was determined in a study of siplizumab effects on memory and regulatory T cells. Overall study findings and caveats: Alloreactive sequences tracing back to unstimulated CD4+ memory cells fell significantly with siplizumab. The naive T cell population seemed more diverse than memory cells and seemed a major contributor to the alloresponse. An assignable phenotype, naive or memory, was missing from roughly 83-96% of proliferating CD4+ or CD8+ clones.

This clone has a single count. Its target is not known. In germline, CDR1 is MGHRA, CDR2 YSYEKL. V dropped 0 bases and J dropped 3 bases, with 9 bases sitting between them. The CDR3 sequence is 15 residues long. Each sample yielded approximately 9 x 10^4 assayed TCR templates. The repertoire was sequenced with immunoSEQ multiplex PCR; TCRdb's copy has only in-frame clones and lacks some. The table lists approximately 70,000 clones, roughly 89% of them singletons. The sequence derives from a human donor in good health. The specimen sequenced was CD8+ T cells sorted from blood. The rearrangement uses TRBV4-1 and TRBJ2-4; D is perhaps TRBD1 (5 bases). This chain's CDR3 is CASSQDRGGKNIQYF. The CDR3 DNA reads as TGCGCCAGCAGCCAAGATAGGGGTGGCAAAAACATTCAGTACTTC.